This TCR beta chain was identified during a study of cytomegalovirus exposure and HLA in healthy donors. Of note for this clone: What it recognizes is unknown.

General study findings and limits: The classifier was said to identify cytomegalovirus status with high specificity and sensitivity. Only CMV serostatus was available as immune exposure information.

This PCR relied on a set of 60 Vbeta primers and 13 Jbeta primers. Repertoires were generated with immunoSEQ multiplex PCR, while TCRdb's copy carries only in-frame clones and drops some. The sample contains 95,000 to 120,000 clones, approximately 74% of which appear only once. V was pared by 6 bases and J by 4 bases, with 11 bases between. The CDR3 sequence is 13 residues long. Germline V lookup: CDR1 SNHLY, CDR2 FYNNEI. This sequence joins TRBV2 and TRBJ2-3; tentative D call: TRBD1 (5 bases). Sequenced: PBMCs. This receptor was identified in a woman in her thirties or forties in good health and CMV-seropositive. In DNA form, the CDR3 reads TGTGCCAGCAGCCTGGGGCCAGCAGATACGCAGTATTTT. It is translated as CASSLGPADTQYF.